Listed below are T cell receptor beta chains from one sample, sequenced in a study of T cells in localized non-small cell lung cancer. TCRdb's copy holds only in-frame clones and misses some; the assay was immunoSEQ multiplex PCR. The sample records around 1,500 clones, roughly two fifths being singletons. Source: lung tumor tissue, taken before any cancer treatment. These receptor sequences come from a woman aged 35-75 years with stage I lung adenocarcinoma. CDR3s include the opening cysteine and the closing phenylalanine or tryptophan. D genes are given only for firm matches. Clone size is shown for a subset of rows, as once, few, many or a class of expanded clone.

CDR3nt | CDR3aa | abundance | v_gene | d_gene | j_gene
TGCAGCGTTAGGGGGGATAGTGAAAAACTGTTTTTT | CSVRGDSEKLFF | . | TRBV29-1 | . | TRBJ1-4
TGTGCCAGCAGTCCACAGGGGGACAATGAGCAGTTCTTC | CASSPQGDNEQFF | few | TRBV28 | TRBD1 | TRBJ2-1
TGTGCCAGCAGTTACGGAACAGCCCTAACCTATAGCAATCAGCCCCAGCATTTT | CASSYGTALTYSNQPQHF | few | TRBV6-8 | . | TRBJ1-5
TGTGCCTGGAGTGTAAGCCCCCAGGGGGCGTACGGCTACACCTTC | CAWSVSPQGAYGYTF | . | TRBV30 | TRBD1 | TRBJ1-2
TGTGCCAGCAGCTTCGAGTTGACGGCCACTGAAGCTTTCTTT | CASSFELTATEAFF | . | TRBV7-6 | . | TRBJ1-1
TGTGCCAGTAGTATACGTAGCACCGAGGAGCTGTTTTTT | CASSIRSTEELFF | . | TRBV19 | . | TRBJ2-2
TGTGCCAGCAGCGTAGGTGGTCGGTTTCCTAGGAATGAGCAGTTCTTC | CASSVGGRFPRNEQFF | few | TRBV9 | . | TRBJ2-1
TGTGCCAGCAGTTCTGACACTGGAAACACCATATATTTT | CASSSDTGNTIYF | medium-sized | TRBV7-2 | . | TRBJ1-3
TGTGCCAGCTCACGTCTAAAGAACTATGGCTACACCTTC | CASSRLKNYGYTF | . | TRBV18 | . | TRBJ1-2
TGTGCCAGCAGTTACTCAGCAGTCACCGGGGAGCTGTTTTTT | CASSYSAVTGELFF | . | TRBV6-8 | . | TRBJ2-2
TGTGCCAGTAGTGTGACAGCGAACACTGAAGCTTTCTTT | CASSVTANTEAFF | . | TRBV19 | . | TRBJ1-1
TGCGCCAGCAGTGAGAACGGGGATGAGCAGTTCTTC | CASSENGDEQFF | . | TRBV10-2 | . | TRBJ2-1
TGTGCCAGTAGTATAGAGGGGGGACTGAGCACAGATACGCAGTATTTT | CASSIEGGLSTDTQYF | . | TRBV19 | . | TRBJ2-3
TGTGCCAGTAGTAGAGGACCGGGACTAGCGGGGAACCACTACAATGAGCAGTTCTTC | CASSRGPGLAGNHYNEQFF | . | TRBV19 | TRBD2 | TRBJ2-1
TGTGCCAGCTCGAAGCTGGGGGGCACTGAAGCTTTCTTT | CASSKLGGTEAFF | once | TRBV18 | . | TRBJ1-1
TGTGCCAGCAGTTTGGCGAGGGAGGCTGAGCAGTTCTTC | CASSLAREAEQFF | . | TRBV28 | . | TRBJ2-1
TGTGCCAGCAATCCCTCCCCGACTCACAATGAGCAGTTCTTC | CASNPSPTHNEQFF | few | TRBV9 | . | TRBJ2-1
TGTGCCAGCAGCGTCTCATCGGACAGCAGGGGCTACACCTTC | CASSVSSDSRGYTF | few | TRBV9 | . | TRBJ1-2
TGTGCCAGCAGGCTTGACGAAACTTCAAATCAGCCCCAGCATTTT | CASRLDETSNQPQHF | few | TRBV6-8 | . | TRBJ1-5
TGTGCCAGCAGTCAGGAGCCCTCCTATGGCTACACCTTC | CASSQEPSYGYTF | . | TRBV9 | . | TRBJ1-2
TGTGCCAGTAGCCTCGGGTTCCTAGCGGGCCTCACAGATACGCAGTATTTT | CASSLGFLAGLTDTQYF | . | TRBV19 | TRBD2 | TRBJ2-3
TGTGCCAGCAGGCTAACAGGGGTGGGCTACAATGAGCAGTTCTTC | CASRLTGVGYNEQFF | . | TRBV28 | TRBD1 | TRBJ2-1
TGTGCCAGTAGTAGAACAGGGGTCGGGATGAACACTGAAGCTTTCTTT | CASSRTGVGMNTEAFF | few | TRBV19 | TRBD1 | TRBJ1-1
TGTGCCAGCTCACCCTTTACTGGGGAAACTAATGAAAAACTGTTTTTT | CASSPFTGETNEKLFF | once | TRBV18 | . | TRBJ1-4
TGTGCCAGCAGTCCCCTGTACGGCTATGGCTACACCTTC | CASSPLYGYGYTF | few | TRBV6-8 | . | TRBJ1-2
TGTGCCAGCCAACCCCGGGACAGGGGGTTTGGTGGCTACACCTTC | CASQPRDRGFGGYTF | . | TRBV19 | TRBD1 | TRBJ1-2
TGTGCCAGCAGAGGACAGTGGAACACCGGGGAGCTGTTTTTT | CASRGQWNTGELFF | . | TRBV14 | . | TRBJ2-2
TGCGCCAGCAGCCAAGATCTATCTAGCGGGGGGAACAATGAGCAGTTCTTC | CASSQDLSSGGNNEQFF | few | TRBV4-1 | TRBD2 | TRBJ2-1
TGTGCCAGCAGTTACGTTCAGGGGGCAACTGAAGCTTTCTTT | CASSYVQGATEAFF | . | TRBV6-8 | TRBD1 | TRBJ1-1